The entry below describes one T cell receptor beta chain. Profiled with immunoSEQ multiplex PCR; TCRdb holds only in-frame clones, not every one. This table has more than 95,000 clones, roughly 89% appearing once. Trimming removed 7 bases from V and 0 bases from J; junction bases left unmatched: 7. The germline V gene has CDR1 MNHEY and CDR2 SVGAGI. The CDR3 contains 15 residues. The entry originates in a study of control samples from healthy donors and cancer patients. Specimen: PBMCs. The V call is TRBV6-5, the J call TRBJ2-3; TRBD1 aligns across 7 bases. The origin of this receptor is a man between 60 and 75 years old with lung cancer. The CDR3 loop reads CASTRDRASTDTQYF. The CDR3 DNA reads TGTGCCAGCACCCGAGACAGGGCGAGCACAGATACGCAGTATTTT.